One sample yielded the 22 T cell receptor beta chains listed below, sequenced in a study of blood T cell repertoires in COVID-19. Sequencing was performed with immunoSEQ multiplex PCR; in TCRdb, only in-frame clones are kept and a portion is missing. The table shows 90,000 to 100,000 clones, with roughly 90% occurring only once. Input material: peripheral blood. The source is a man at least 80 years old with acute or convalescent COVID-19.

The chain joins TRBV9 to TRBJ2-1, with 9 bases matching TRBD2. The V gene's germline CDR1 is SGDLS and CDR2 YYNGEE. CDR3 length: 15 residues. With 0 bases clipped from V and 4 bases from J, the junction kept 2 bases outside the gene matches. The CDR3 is CASSVGGRAYNEQFF. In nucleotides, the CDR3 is TGTGCCAGCAGCGTAGGCGGGAGGGCATACAATGAGCAGTTCTTC. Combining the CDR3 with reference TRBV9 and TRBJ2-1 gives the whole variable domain DSGVTQTPKHLITATGQRVTLRCSPRSGDLSVYWYQQSLDQGLQFLIQYYNGEERAKGNILERFSAQQFPDLHSELNLSSLELGDSALYFCASSVGGRAYNEQFFGPGTRLTVL.

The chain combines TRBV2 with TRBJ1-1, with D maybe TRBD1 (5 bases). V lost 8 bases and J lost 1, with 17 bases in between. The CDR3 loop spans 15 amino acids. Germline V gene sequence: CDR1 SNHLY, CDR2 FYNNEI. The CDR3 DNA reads TGTGCCAGCCACAACCGAGCAGGGCCGAACACTGAAGCTTTCTTT. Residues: CASHNRAGPNTEAFF.

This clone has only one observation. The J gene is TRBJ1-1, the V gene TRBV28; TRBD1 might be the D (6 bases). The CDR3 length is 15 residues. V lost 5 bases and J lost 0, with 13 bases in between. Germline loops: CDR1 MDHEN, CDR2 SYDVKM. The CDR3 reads CASSPYRAMNTEAFF. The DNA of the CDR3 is TGTGCCAGCAGTCCGTACAGGGCCATGAACACTGAAGCTTTCTTT.

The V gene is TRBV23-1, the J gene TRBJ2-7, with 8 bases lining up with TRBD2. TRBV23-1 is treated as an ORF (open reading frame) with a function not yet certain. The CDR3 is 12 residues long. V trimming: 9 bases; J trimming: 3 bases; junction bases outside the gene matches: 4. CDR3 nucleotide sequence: TGCGCCAGAGCGGGGGAGGGCTACGAGCAGTACTTC. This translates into CARAGEGYEQYF.

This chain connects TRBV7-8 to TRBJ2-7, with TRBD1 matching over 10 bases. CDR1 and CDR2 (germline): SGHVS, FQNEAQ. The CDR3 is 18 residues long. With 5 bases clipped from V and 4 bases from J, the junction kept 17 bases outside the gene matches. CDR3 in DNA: TGTGCCAGCAGCCTGCGGACAGGGGGTTTGGATAGATGGTACGAGCAGTACTTC. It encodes CASSLRTGGLDRWYEQYF. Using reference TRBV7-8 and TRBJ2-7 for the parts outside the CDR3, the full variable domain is GAGVSQSPRYKVAKRGQDVALRCDPISGHVSLFWYQQALGQGPEFLTYFQNEAQLDKSGLPSDRFFAERPEGSVSTLKIQRTQQEDSAVYLCASSLRTGGLDRWYEQYFGPGTRLTVT.

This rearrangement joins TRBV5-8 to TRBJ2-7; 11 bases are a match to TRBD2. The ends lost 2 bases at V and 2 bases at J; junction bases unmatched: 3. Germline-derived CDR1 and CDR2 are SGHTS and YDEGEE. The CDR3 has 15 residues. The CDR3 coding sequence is TGTGCCAGCAGCTTTATAGCGGGAGGGCCCTACGAGCAGTACTTC. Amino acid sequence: CASSFIAGGPYEQYF.

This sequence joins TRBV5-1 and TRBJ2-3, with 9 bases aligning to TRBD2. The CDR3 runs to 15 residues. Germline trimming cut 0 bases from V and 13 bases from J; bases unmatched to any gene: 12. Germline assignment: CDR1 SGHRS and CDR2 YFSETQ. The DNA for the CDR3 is TGCGCCAGCAGCTTGGAAGGCGGGAGGGCCGAGTTGGAGTATTTT. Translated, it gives CASSLEGGRAELEYF.

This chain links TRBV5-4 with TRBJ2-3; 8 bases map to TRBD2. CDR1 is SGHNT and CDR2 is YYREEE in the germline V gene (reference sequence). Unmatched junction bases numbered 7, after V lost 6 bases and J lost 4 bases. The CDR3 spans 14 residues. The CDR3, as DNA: TGTGCCAGCACCAGAAGCGGGAGCGCAGATACGCAGTATTTT. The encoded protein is CASTRSGSADTQYF.

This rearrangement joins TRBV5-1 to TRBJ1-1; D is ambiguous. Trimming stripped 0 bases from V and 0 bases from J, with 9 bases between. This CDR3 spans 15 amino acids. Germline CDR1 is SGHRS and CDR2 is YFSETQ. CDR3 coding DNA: TGCGCCAGCAGCTTGGAGCCCAGGATGAACACTGAAGCTTTCTTT. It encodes CASSLEPRMNTEAFF.

CDR3 loop: CASSPASGSSGELFF. CDR3 nucleotides: TGTGCCAGCTCACCCGCTAGCGGGAGCTCCGGGGAGCTGTTTTTT. This chain connects TRBV18 to TRBJ2-2, with 10 bases identical to TRBD2. Unmatched junction bases numbered 4, after V lost 3 bases and J lost 6 bases. Germline CDR1 and CDR2: KGHSH and LQKENI. The CDR3 sequence is 15 residues long.

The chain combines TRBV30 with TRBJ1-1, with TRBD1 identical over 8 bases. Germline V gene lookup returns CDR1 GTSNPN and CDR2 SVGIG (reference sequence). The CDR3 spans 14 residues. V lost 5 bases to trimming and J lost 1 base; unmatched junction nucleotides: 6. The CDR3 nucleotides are TGTGCCTGGCCTCGGGGGACAGGGAACACTGAAGCTTTCTTT. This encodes CAWPRGTGNTEAFF.

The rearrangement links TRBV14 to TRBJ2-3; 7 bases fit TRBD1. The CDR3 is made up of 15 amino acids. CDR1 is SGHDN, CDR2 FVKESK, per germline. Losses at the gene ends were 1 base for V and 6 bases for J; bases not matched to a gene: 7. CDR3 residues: CASSQVLGGADTQYF. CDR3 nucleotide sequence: TGTGCCAGCAGCCAAGTTTTAGGGGGCGCCGATACGCAGTATTTT.

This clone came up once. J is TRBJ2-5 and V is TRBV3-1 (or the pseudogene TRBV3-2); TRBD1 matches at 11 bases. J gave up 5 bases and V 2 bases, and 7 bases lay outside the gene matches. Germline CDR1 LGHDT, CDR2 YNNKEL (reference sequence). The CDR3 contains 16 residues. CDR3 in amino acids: CASSQPTGTGGETQYF. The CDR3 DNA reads TGTGCCAGCAGCCAACCTACCGGGACAGGGGGTGAGACCCAGTACTTC.

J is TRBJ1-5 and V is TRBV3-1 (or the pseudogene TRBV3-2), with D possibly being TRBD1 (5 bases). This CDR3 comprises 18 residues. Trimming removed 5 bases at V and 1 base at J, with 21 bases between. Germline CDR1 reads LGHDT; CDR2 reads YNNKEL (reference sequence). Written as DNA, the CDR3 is TGTGCCAGCAGCAAACGGGGGGGACCCGGGAGGAGCAATCAGCCCCAGCATTTT. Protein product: CASSKRGGPGRSNQPQHF.

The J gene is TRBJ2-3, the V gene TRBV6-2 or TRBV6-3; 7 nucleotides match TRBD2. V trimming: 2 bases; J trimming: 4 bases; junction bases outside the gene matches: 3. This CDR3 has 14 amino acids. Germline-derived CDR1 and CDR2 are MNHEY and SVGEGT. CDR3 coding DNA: TGTGCCAGCAGTTACGGCGGGAGTGCAGATACGCAGTATTTT. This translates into CASSYGGSADTQYF.

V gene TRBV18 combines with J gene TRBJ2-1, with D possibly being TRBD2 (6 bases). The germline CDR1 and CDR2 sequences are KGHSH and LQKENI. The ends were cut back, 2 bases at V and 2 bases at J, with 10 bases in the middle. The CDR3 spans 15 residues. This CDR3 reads CASSPSGGTYNEQFF. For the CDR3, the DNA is TGTGCCAGCTCACCATCGGGCGGGACCTACAATGAGCAGTTCTTC. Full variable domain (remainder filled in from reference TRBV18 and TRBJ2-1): NAGVMQNPRHLVRRRGQEARLRCSPMKGHSHVYWYRQLPEEGLKFMVYLQKENIIDESGMPKERFSAEFPKEGPSILRIQQVVRGDSAAYFCASSPSGGTYNEQFFGPGTRLTVL.

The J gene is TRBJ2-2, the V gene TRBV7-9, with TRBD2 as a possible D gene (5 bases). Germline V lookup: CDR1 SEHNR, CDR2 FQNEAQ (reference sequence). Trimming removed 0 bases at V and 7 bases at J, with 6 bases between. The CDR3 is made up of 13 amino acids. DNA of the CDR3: TGTGCCAGCAGCTTAGCTGCGGGCGGGGAGCTGTTTTTT. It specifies CASSLAAGGELFF.

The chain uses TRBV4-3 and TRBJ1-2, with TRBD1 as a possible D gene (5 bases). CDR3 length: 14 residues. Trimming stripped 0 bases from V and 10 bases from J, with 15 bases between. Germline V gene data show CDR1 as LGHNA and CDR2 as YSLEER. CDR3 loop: CASSQEVSRVFYTF. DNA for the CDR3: TGCGCCAGCAGCCAAGAAGTATCCAGGGTTTTCTACACCTTC.

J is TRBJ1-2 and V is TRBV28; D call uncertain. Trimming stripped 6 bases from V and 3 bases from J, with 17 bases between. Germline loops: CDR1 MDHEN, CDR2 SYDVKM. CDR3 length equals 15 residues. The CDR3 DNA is TGTGCCAGCAGCCCTCCAGGATTTCTGGACTATGGCTACACCTTC. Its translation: CASSPPGFLDYGYTF.

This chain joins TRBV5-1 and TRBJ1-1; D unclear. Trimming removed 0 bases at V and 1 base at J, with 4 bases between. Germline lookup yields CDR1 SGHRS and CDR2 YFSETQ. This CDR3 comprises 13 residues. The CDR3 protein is CASSLVRNTEAFF. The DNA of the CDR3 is TGCGCCAGCAGCTTGGTCAGGAACACTGAAGCTTTCTTT.

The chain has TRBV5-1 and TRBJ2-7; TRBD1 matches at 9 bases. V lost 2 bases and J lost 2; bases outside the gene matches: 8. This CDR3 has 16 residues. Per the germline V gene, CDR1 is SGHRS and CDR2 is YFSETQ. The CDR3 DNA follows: TGCGCCAGCAGCTTAGCGGACAGGGGCCCTACCTACGAGCAGTACTTC. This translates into CASSLADRGPTYEQYF. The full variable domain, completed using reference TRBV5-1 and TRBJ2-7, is KAGVTQTPRYLIKTRGQQVTLSCSPISGHRSVSWYQQTPGQGLQFLFEYFSETQRNKGNFPGRFSGRQFSNSRSEMNVSTLELGDSALYLCASSLADRGPTYEQYFGPGTRLTVT.

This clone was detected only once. CDR3 DNA: TGTGCCAGCAGTTACTCGAGACTGGGCCTAGCGGGACGGGATGAGCAGTTCTTC. Its protein product is CASSYSRLGLAGRDEQFF. V usage is TRBV6-2 or TRBV6-3 and J usage is TRBJ2-1; TRBD2 aligns across 9 bases. The CDR3 covers 18 residues. V trimming: 0 bases; J trimming: 8 bases; junction bases outside the gene matches: 14. Germline CDR1 is MNHEY and CDR2 is SVGEGT.